This TCR beta chain was sequenced in a study of blood T cell repertoires in COVID-19. V lost 5 bases and J lost 4; bases outside the gene matches: 4. CDR3 length: 15 amino acids. Per germline, CDR1 SGHDN and CDR2 FVKESK. Clones were sequenced by immunoSEQ multiplex PCR, and TCRdb holds only the in-frame ones, with some missing. Here the sample spans about 160,000 clones, around 80% being singletons. The sequenced material came from peripheral blood. The origin of this receptor is a man aged 60 to 75 with acute or convalescent COVID-19. The V and J genes are TRBV14 and TRBJ2-1; 11 positions agree with TRBD1. DNA of the CDR3: TGTGCCAGCAGCGGGACAGGGGGGGTTTACAATGAGCAGTTCTTC. As protein: CASSGTGGVYNEQFF.